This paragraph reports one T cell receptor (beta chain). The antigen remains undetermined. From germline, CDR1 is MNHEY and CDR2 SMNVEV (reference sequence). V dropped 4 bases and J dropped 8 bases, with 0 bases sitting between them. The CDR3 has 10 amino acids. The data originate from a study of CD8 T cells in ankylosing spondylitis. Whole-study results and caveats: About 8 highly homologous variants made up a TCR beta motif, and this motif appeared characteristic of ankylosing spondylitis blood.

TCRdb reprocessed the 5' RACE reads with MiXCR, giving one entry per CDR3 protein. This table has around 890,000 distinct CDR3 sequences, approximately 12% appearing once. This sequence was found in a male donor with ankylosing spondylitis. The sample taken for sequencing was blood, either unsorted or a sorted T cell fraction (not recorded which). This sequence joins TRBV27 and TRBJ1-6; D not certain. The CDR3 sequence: CASSYSPLHF. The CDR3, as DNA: TGTGCCAGCAGTTATTCACCCCTCCACTTT.